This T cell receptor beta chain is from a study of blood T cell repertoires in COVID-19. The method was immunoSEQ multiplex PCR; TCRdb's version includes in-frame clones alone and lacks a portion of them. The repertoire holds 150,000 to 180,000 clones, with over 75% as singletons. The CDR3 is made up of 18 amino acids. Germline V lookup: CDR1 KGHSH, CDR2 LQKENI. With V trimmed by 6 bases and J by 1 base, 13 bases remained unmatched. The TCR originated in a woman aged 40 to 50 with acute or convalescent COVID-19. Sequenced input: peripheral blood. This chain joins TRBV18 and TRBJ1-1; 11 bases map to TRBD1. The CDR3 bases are TGTGCCAGCTCGGCCCGAATGGCCGGGACAGGGGGGAACACTGAAGCTTTCTTT. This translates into CASSARMAGTGGNTEAFF.